This T cell receptor (beta chain) was captured by sequencing in a study of early T cells in non-severe SARS-CoV-2 infection. Study as a whole: Chains from this unsorted whole-blood bulk RNA could not be paired. General observations from the study: VDJdb matching, biased toward anti-spike CD8 responses, missed private and CD4 specificities.

This CDR3 is 12 amino acids long. Trimming took 6 bases from V and 6 from J, leaving 14 bases between them. Germline V gene lookup returns CDR1 SQVTM and CDR2 ANQGSEA. This clonotype was found a few times. Its cognate antigen is unknown. Individual cDNA molecules received unique molecular identifiers. MiXCR, applied by TCRdb to the 5' RACE reads, yields one record per CDR3 protein. The sample has tens of thousands of distinct CDR3 sequences, 9.9% seen once; the top ten hold roughly 12%. The rearrangement links TRBV29-1 to TRBJ1-2, with D perhaps TRBD1 (5 bases). What was sequenced was whole blood. The TCR originated in an adult who was a healthcare worker with PCR-confirmed SARS-CoV-2 infection or an uninfected control (not recorded which). The CDR3 region is CSVGGYSHGYTF. In nucleotides, the CDR3 is TGCAGCGTCGGGGGGTACAGCCATGGCTACACCTTC. Full variable domain (rest looked up from reference TRBV29-1 and TRBJ1-2): SAVISQKPSRDICQRGTSLTIQCQVDSQVTMMFWYRQQPGQSLTLIATANQGSEATYESGFVIDKFPISRPNLTFSTLTVSNMSPEDSSIYLCSVGGYSHGYTFGSGTRLTVV.